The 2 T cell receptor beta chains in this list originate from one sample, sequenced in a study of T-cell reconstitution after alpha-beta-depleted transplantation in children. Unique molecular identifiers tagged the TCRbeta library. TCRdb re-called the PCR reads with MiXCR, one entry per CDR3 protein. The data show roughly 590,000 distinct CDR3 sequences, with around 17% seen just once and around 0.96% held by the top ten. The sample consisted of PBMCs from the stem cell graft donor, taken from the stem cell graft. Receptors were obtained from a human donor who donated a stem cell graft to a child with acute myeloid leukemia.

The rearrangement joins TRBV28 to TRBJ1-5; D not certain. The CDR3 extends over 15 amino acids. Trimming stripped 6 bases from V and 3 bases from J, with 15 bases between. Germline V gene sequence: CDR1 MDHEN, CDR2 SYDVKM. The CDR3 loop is CASSPRKGINQPQHF. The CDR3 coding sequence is TGTGCCAGCAGCCCCCGGAAGGGCATCAATCAGCCCCAGCATTTT.

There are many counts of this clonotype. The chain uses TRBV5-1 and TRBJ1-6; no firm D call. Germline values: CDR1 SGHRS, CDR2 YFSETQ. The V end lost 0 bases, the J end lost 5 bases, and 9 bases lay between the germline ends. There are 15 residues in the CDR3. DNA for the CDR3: TGCGCCAGCAGCTTGGAGAATAGGGATAATTCACCCCTCCACTTT. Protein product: CASSLENRDNSPLHF.